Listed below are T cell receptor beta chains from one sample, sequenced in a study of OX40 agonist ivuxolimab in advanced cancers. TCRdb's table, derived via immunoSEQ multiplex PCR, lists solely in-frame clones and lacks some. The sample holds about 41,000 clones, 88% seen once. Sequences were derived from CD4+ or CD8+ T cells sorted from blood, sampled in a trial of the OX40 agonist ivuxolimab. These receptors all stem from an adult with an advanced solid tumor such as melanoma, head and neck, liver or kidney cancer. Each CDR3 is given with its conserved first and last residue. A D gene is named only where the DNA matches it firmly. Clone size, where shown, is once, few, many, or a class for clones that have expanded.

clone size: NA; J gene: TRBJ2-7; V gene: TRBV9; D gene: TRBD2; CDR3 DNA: TGTGCCAGCAGCCCGGGCGGGAGGAACCACGAGCAGTACTTC; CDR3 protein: CASSPGGRNHEQYF
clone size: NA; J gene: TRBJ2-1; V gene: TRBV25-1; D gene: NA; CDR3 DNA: TGTGCCAGCAGTGAATTGGAGGGCCTCTCCTACAATGAGCAGTTCTTC; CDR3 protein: CASSELEGLSYNEQFF
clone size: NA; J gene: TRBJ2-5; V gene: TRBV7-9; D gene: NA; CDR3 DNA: TGTGCCAGCAGCTCACCCCTAGGGCAAGAGACCCAGTACTTC; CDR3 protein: CASSSPLGQETQYF
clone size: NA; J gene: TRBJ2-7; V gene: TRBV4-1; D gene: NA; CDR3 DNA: TGCGCCAGCAGCCAAGTCTCAATCTCCTACGAGCAGTACTTC; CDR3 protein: CASSQVSISYEQYF
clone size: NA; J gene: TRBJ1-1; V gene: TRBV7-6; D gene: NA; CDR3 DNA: TGTGCCAGCAGCCTTGGCCACCCCGACGGGACTGAAGCTTTCTTT; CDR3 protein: CASSLGHPDGTEAFF
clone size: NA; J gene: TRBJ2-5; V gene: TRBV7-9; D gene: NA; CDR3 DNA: TGTGCCAGCAGCGCCCAGGGGGGGGAGACCCAGTACTTC; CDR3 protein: CASSAQGGETQYF
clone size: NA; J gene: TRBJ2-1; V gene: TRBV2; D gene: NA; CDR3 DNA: TGTGCCAGCAGCCCGTGGACTGCCGCCCGCAATGAGCAGTTCTTC; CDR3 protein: CASSPWTAARNEQFF
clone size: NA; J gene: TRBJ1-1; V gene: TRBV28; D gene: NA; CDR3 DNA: TGTGCCAGCAGTACGGGTGAGGTCACTGAAGCTTTCTTT; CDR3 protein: CASSTGEVTEAFF
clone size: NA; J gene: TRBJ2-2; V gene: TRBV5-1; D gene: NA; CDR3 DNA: TGCGCCAGCAGCTTGAAGGGGACCGAAAACACCGGGGAGCTGTTTTTT; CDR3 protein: CASSLKGTENTGELFF
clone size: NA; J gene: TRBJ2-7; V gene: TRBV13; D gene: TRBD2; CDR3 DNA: TGTGCCAGCAGCGCGGGACTAAAATCCTACGAGCAGTACTTC; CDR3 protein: CASSAGLKSYEQYF
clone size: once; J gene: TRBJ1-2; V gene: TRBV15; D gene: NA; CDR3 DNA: TGTGCCACCAGCAGAGCCACTAAGGCAACAAACGGCTACACCTTC; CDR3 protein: CATSRATKATNGYTF
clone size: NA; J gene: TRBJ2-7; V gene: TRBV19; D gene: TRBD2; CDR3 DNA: TGTGCCAGTAGTATGTGGGAGGGTTACGAGCAGTACTTC; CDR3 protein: CASSMWEGYEQYF
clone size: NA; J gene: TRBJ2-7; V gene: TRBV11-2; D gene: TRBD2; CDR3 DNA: TGTGCCAGCAGCTTTCTTGGTCCTAGCGGGGTCGGACCCCTTTACGAGCAGTACTTC; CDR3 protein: CASSFLGPSGVGPLYEQYF
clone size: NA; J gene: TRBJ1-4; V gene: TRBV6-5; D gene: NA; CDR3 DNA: TGTGCCAGCCGCGGGGGACACTCGATGGAACTGTTTTTT; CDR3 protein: CASRGGHSMELFF
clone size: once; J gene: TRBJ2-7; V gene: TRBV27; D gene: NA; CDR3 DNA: TGTGCCAGCAGTTTATCGGGGGGCCCCGGGTACGAGCAGTACTTC; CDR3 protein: CASSLSGGPGYEQYF
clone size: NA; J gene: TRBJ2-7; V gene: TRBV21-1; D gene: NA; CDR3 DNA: TGTGCCAGCAGCCCTCAGACAGGGGGCAGTTCGTACGTCTACGAGCAGTACTTC; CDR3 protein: CASSPQTGGSSYVYEQYF
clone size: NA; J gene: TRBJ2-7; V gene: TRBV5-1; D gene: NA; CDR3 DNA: TGCGCCAGCAGCTTGGCCGGTCAAGCCTTGGACGAGCAGTACTTC; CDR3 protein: CASSLAGQALDEQYF
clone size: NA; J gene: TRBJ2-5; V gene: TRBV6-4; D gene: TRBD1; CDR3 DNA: TGTGCCAGCAGATACAGGGGGCTCGGGGAGACCCAGTACTTC; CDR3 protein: CASRYRGLGETQYF
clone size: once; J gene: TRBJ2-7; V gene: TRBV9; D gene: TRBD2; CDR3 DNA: TGTGCCAGCAGCGTAGAGGGGACTAGCGGGGGAAGCTCCTACGAGCAGTACTTC; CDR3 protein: CASSVEGTSGGSSYEQYF
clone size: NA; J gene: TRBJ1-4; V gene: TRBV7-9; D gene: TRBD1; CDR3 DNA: TGTGCCAGCAGACTGACAGGGGGATATGAAAAACTGTTTTTT; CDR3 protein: CASRLTGGYEKLFF
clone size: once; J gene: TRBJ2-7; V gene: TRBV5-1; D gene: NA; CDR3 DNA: TGCGCCAGCAGCTTGGCCTGGGAGCGGGTAGGCTACGAGCAGTACTTC; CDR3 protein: CASSLAWERVGYEQYF
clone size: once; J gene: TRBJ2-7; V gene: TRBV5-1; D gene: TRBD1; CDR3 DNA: TGCGCCAGCAGCTTGGAAGAGTGGGAGCGGACAGGGGTCTCCTACGAGCAGTACTTC; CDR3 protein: CASSLEEWERTGVSYEQYF
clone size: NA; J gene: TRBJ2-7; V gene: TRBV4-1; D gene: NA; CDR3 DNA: TGCGCCAGCAGCCAAGATCGGGAGTCGGTCTACGAGCAGTACTTC; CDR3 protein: CASSQDRESVYEQYF
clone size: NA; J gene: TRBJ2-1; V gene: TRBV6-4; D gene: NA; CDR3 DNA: TGTGCCAGCAGTGACGGCGACAACAATGAGCAGTTCTTC; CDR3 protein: CASSDGDNNEQFF
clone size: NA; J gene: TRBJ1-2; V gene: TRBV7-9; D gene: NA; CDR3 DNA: TGTGCCAGCTTGGACCCGGGCGGGTCTAACTATGGCTACACCTTC; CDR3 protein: CASLDPGGSNYGYTF
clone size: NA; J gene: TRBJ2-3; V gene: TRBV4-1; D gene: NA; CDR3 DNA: TGCGCCAGCAGCCAAGTCCGCCCAGATACGCAGTATTTT; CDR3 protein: CASSQVRPDTQYF
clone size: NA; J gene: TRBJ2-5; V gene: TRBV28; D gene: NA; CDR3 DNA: TGTGCCAGCAGCCCCAGAGAGACCCAGTACTTC; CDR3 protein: CASSPRETQYF
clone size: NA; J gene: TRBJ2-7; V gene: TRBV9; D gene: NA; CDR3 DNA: TGTGCCAGCAGCCTAGGGGGGGCGCCCTACGAGCAGTACTTC; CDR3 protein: CASSLGGAPYEQYF
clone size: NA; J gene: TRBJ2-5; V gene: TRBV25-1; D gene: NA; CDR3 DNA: TGTGCCAGCAGTGAATTTGGGGGCCAAGAGATCCAGTACTTC; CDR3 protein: CASSEFGGQEIQYF
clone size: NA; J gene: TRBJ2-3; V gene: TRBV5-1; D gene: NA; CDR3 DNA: TGCGCCAGCAGGCTACTGACAGTACCTAACACAGATACGCAGTATTTT; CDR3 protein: CASRLLTVPNTDTQYF
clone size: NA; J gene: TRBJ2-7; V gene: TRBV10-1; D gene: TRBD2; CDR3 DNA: TGCGCCAGCAGTGAGTCGACTAGCGGGACTACCTACGAGCAGTACTTC; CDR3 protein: CASSESTSGTTYEQYF
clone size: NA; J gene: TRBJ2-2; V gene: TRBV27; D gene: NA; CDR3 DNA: TGTGCCAGCAGTCTACAACCCTGGGAGCTAGCGACGACCGGGGAGCTGTTTTTT; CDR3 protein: CASSLQPWELATTGELFF